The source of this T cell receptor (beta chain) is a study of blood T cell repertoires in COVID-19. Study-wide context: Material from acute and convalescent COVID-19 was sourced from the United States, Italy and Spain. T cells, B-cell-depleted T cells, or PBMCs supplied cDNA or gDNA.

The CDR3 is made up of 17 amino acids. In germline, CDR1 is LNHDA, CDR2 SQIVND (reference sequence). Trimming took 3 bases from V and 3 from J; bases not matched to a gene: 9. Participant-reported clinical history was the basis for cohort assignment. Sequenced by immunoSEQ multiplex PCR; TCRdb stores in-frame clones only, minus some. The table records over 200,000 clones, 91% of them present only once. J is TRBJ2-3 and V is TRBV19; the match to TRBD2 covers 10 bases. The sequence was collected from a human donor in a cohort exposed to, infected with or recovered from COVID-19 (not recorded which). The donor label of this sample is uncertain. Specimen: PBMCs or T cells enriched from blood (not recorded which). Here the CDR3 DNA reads TGTGCCAGTAGTATTTTGAGCGGGGGGGCCTCGACAGATACGCAGTATTTT. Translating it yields CASSILSGGASTDTQYF. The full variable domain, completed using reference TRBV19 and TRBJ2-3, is DGGITQSPKYLFRKEGQNVTLSCEQNLNHDAMYWYRQDPGQGLRLIYYSQIVNDFQKGDIAEGYSVSREKKESFPLTVTSAQKNPTAFYLCASSILSGGASTDTQYFGPGTRLTVL.